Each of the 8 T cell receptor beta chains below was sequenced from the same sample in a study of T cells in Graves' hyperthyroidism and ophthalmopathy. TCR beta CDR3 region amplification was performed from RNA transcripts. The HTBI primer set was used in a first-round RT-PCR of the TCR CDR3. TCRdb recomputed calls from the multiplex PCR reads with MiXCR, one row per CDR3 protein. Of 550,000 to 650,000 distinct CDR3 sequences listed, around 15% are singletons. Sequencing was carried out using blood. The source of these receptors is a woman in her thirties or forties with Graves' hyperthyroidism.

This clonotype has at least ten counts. CDR3 residues: CASSLYLESSYNEQFF. CDR3 nucleotides: TGTGCCAGCAGTTTATATTTGGAAAGCTCCTACAATGAGCAGTTCTTC. V is TRBV27 and J is TRBJ2-1; D ambiguous. CDR3 length: 16 amino acids. Trimming left V 1 base short and J 0 bases short, with 10 bases between. Germline-derived CDR1 and CDR2 are MNHEY and SMNVEV (reference sequence).

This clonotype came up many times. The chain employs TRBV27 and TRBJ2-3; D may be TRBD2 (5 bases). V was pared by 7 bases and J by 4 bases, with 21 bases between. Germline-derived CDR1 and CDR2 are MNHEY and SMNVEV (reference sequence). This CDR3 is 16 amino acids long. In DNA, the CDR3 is TGTGCCAGCAAGACCCTACGGAGCGCCGGGGCAGATACGCAGTATTTT. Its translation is CASKTLRSAGADTQYF.

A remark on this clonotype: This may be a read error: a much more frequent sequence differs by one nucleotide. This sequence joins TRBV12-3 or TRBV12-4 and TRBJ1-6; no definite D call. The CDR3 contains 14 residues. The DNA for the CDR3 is TGTGCCAGCGGTTTGGGCAGCAACAATTCACCCCTCCACTTT. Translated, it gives CASGLGSNNSPLHF.

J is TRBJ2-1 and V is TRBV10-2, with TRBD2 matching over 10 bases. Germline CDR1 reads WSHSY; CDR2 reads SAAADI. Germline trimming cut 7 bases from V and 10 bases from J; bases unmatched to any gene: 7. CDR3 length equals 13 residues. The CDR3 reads CASKVAGGLEQFF. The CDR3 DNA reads TGCGCCAGCAAGGTAGCGGGAGGCCTGGAGCAGTTCTTC.

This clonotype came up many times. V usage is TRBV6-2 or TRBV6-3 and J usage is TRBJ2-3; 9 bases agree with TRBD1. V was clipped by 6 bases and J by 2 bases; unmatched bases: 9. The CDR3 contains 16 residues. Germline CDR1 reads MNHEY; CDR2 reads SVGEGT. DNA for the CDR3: TGTGCCAGCAGCCAAACAGGACAGGGGCTCACAGATACGCAGTATTTT. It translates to CASSQTGQGLTDTQYF.

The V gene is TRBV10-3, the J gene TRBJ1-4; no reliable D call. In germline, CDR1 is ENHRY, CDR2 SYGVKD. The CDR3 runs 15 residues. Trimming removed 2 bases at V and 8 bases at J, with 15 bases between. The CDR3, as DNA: TGTGCCATCAGTGAGGGGGTGGGATACGGAGAAAAACTGTTTTTT. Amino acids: CAISEGVGYGEKLFF.

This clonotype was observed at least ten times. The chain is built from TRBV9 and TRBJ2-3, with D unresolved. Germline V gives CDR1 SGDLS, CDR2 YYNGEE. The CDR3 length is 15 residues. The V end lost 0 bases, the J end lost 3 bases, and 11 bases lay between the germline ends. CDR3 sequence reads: CASSVVPQWTDTQYF. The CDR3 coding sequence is TGTGCCAGCAGCGTAGTTCCACAGTGGACAGATACGCAGTATTTT.

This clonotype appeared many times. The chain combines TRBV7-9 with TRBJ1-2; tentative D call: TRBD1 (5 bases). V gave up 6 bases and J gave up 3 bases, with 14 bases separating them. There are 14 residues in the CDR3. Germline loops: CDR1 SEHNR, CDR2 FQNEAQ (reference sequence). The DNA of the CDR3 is TGTGCCAGCAGTCCCAACAGGTTCGACTATGGCTACACCTTC. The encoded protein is CASSPNRFDYGYTF.